The 28 T cell receptor beta chains listed next were all sequenced from one sample in a study of multiple sclerosis patients with progressive multifocal leukoencephalopathy (dated by TCRdb to the late 2010s). The library was built by means of the immunoSEQ multiplex PCR assay. The table was pulled from immuneACCESS by TCRdb, which kept in-frame rearrangements only. Such tables lose some clones; where checked, under half of the loss comes from unresolved V genes, and the rest has no known cause. This sample is represented by over 25,000 clones; approximately 89% of them were singletons. Of the sample, less than 1.6% is held by the ten largest clones. What the time point label conveys for this sample: more than 5 months of natalizumab therapy. Taken with the paper, the label for treatment or condition translates to: on natalizumab therapy at sampling. The sample in question was PBMCs, obtained from a patient treated with natalizumab. The receptors stem from a human donor with multiple sclerosis.

The chain uses TRBV29-1 and TRBJ2-6; TRBD1 aligns across 8 bases. The CDR3 has 15 residues. The germline CDR1 and CDR2 sequences are SQVTM and ANQGSEA. Unmatched junction bases numbered 6, after V lost 4 bases and J lost 4 bases. Written as DNA, the CDR3 is TGCAGCGTTGGCCAGGGGGCGTGGGGGGCCAACGTCCTGACTTTC. Its protein is CSVGQGAWGANVLTF.

J is TRBJ1-1 and V is TRBV30; D is uncertain. Trimming cost V 3 bases and J 8 bases, with 13 bases left between them. This CDR3 comprises 12 residues. From germline, CDR1 is GTSNPN and CDR2 SVGIG (reference sequence). CDR3 sequence (DNA): TGTGCCTGGAGCGACTTGACCGTGGAAGCTTTCTTT. Translating gives CAWSDLTVEAFF.

The chain joins TRBV4-2 to TRBJ1-1; weak D call: TRBD1 (5 bases). Trimming took off 3 bases at V and 1 base at J, with 9 bases between the two ends. The CDR3 totals 14 residues. Germline CDR1 reads LGHNA; CDR2 reads YNFKEQ. CDR3 residues: CASSHGARNTEAFF. The CDR3 DNA sequence: TGTGCCAGCAGCCACGGGGCGCGGAACACTGAAGCTTTCTTT.

V gene TRBV2 combines with J gene TRBJ2-7; D might be TRBD2 (6 bases). Germline values: CDR1 SNHLY, CDR2 FYNNEI. V was clipped by 5 bases and J by 2 bases, with 10 bases between them. The CDR3 runs 13 residues. CDR3 residues: CASSPGSTYEQYF. The DNA of the CDR3 is TGTGCCAGCAGTCCCGGGAGTACCTACGAGCAGTACTTC.

The chain combines TRBV6-5 with TRBJ1-1, with unresolved D. Germline V gene sequence: CDR1 MNHEY, CDR2 SVGAGI. This CDR3 has 13 residues. V was trimmed by 4 bases and J by 1 base, leaving 7 bases between them. The CDR3 bases are TGTGCCAGCAGTTTACACAGGAACACTGAAGCTTTCTTT. Protein product: CASSLHRNTEAFF.

The chain couples TRBV4-2 to TRBJ2-1; 7 nucleotides match TRBD2. V lost 0 bases and J lost 2; bases outside the gene matches: 4. The CDR3 totals 16 residues. From germline, CDR1 is LGHNA and CDR2 YNFKEQ. The CDR3 nucleotides read TGTGCCAGCAGCCAAGATCCACTAGCGACCTACAATGAGCAGTTCTTC. Translated, it gives CASSQDPLATYNEQFF.

The CDR3 bases are TGTGCCAGCAGCTTCCGAGGTAGCGGGAGTGGTGAGCAGTTCTTC. Its translation: CASSFRGSGSGEQFF. V is TRBV5-4 and J is TRBJ2-1; 9 nucleotides agree with TRBD2. Germline loops: CDR1 SGHNT, CDR2 YYREEE (reference sequence). J lost 9 bases, V lost 2 bases, and 9 bases had no gene match. This CDR3 region has 15 residues. Filled out from reference TRBV5-4 and TRBJ2-1, the complete variable domain reads ETGVTQSPTHLIKTRGQQVTLRCSSQSGHNTVSWYQQALGQGPQFIFQYYREEENGRGNFPPRFSGLQFPNYSSELNVNALELDDSALYLCASSFRGSGSGEQFFGPGTRLTVL.

This chain joins TRBV11-2 and TRBJ2-3; unclear D gene. The CDR3 covers 13 residues. V was clipped by 5 bases and J by 5 bases, with 11 bases between them. Germline V gives CDR1 SGHAT, CDR2 FQNNGV. The CDR3 protein is CASSNPWGDTQYF. The CDR3 coding sequence is TGTGCCAGCAGCAACCCATGGGGAGATACGCAGTATTTT.

The chain employs TRBV28 and TRBJ2-7; 8 bases agree with TRBD2. CDR1 is MDHEN and CDR2 is SYDVKM in the germline V gene. The CDR3 extends over 12 amino acids. Losses at the gene ends were 8 bases for V and 6 bases for J; bases not matched to a gene: 6. CDR3 DNA: TGTGCCAGCCTCGCGGGGGGCTTCGAGCAGTACTTC. Amino acid sequence: CASLAGGFEQYF.

The chain has TRBV29-1 and TRBJ2-4; TRBD2 might be the D (6 bases). This CDR3 contains 14 residues. Trimming took off 7 bases at V and 10 bases at J, with 23 bases between the two ends. Germline CDR1 and CDR2: SQVTM and ANQGSEA. The CDR3: CSAFDTSPTGIQYF. The CDR3 coding sequence is TGCAGCGCCTTTGACACTAGCCCCACCGGGATTCAGTACTTC.

The chain employs TRBV6-1 and TRBJ2-7; no definite D call. CDR3 length: 11 residues. V was cut by 5 bases and J by 7 bases, with 9 bases left in between. From germline, CDR1 is MNHNS and CDR2 SASEGT. DNA for the CDR3: TGTGCCAGCAGTTATCCGGAGGAGCAGTACTTC. This encodes CASSYPEEQYF.

In this sample, this clone turned up a few times. Its ends do not fully match the called genes, so a read error is possible. V and J are TRBV6-1 and TRBJ1-3; TRBD1 matches 8 bases. Germline V gene data show CDR1 as MNHNS and CDR2 as SASEGT. The CDR3 is 12 amino acids. In DNA, the CDR3 is TGTGCCAGCAGCGACGTAGTCCGGGACAGGTTGTTT. This codes for CASSDVVRDRLF.

This clone was picked up one time. The V call is TRBV7-3, the J call TRBJ2-5; D might be TRBD2 (6 bases). The tail of the sequence fits TRBJ2-7 better, so the J call may be wrong. The CDR3 runs to 16 residues. CDR1 is SGHTA, CDR2 FQGTGA, per germline. The CDR3 sequence is CASSPQGGVSFYEQYF. The CDR3 coding sequence is TGTGCCAGCAGCCCTCAAGGCGGGGTCTCGTTCTACGAGCAGTACTTC.

The V call is TRBV2, the J call TRBJ1-1; 9 positions match TRBD1. With 6 bases clipped from V and 7 bases from J, the junction kept 9 bases outside the gene matches. CDR1 is SNHLY and CDR2 is FYNNEI in the germline V gene. The CDR3 covers 14 residues. CDR3 coding DNA: TGTGCCAGCAGGAAACAGGGGGCTGGCGGTGAAGCTTTCTTT. Its translation is CASRKQGAGGEAFF. Drawing the rest from reference TRBV2 and TRBJ1-1, the complete variable domain is EPEVTQTPSHQVTQMGQEVILRCVPISNHLYFYWYRQILGQKVEFLVSFYNNEISEKSEIFDDQFSVERPDGSNFTLKIRSTKLEDSAMYFCASRKQGAGGEAFFGQGTRLTVV.

CDR3 sequence reads: CASSPPGTDTQYF. In DNA, the CDR3 is TGTGCCAGCTCACCACCGGGCACAGATACGCAGTATTTT. The chain carries TRBV18 and TRBJ2-3; D gene uncertain. Germline CDR1 and CDR2: KGHSH and LQKENI. The CDR3 is 13 amino acids. Between the trimmed V and J ends, which lost 0 bases and 1 base, there was a span of 2 bases. The full variable domain, rest sourced from reference TRBV18 and TRBJ2-3, is NAGVMQNPRHLVRRRGQEARLRCSPMKGHSHVYWYRQLPEEGLKFMVYLQKENIIDESGMPKERFSAEFPKEGPSILRIQQVVRGDSAAYFCASSPPGTDTQYFGPGTRLTVL.

The count of this clone is one. The chain links TRBV6-1 to TRBJ2-1; no definite D call. This CDR3 contains 13 residues. V lost 4 bases, J lost 6 bases, and 10 bases lay in between. From germline, CDR1 is MNHNS and CDR2 SASEGT. CDR3 DNA: TGTGCCAGCAGTGTGACCTTTACCAATGAGCAGTTCTTC. It codes for CASSVTFTNEQFF.

This sequence joins TRBV5-4 and TRBJ2-3; 8 positions agree with TRBD2. The V gene end was trimmed by 3 bases and the J gene end by 5 bases; junction bases not matched to a gene: 11. The V gene's germline CDR1 is SGHNT and CDR2 YYREEE (reference sequence). The CDR3 totals 16 residues. CDR3: CASSWASGLKGDTQYF. For the CDR3, the DNA is TGTGCCAGCAGCTGGGCTAGCGGGTTAAAAGGAGATACGCAGTATTTT. Full variable domain (remainder filled in from reference TRBV5-4 and TRBJ2-3): ETGVTQSPTHLIKTRGQQVTLRCSSQSGHNTVSWYQQALGQGPQFIFQYYREEENGRGNFPPRFSGLQFPNYSSELNVNALELDDSALYLCASSWASGLKGDTQYFGPGTRLTVL.

V gene TRBV5-1 combines with J gene TRBJ2-3; no firm D call. The CDR3 is 14 residues long. V was shortened by 4 bases and J by 2 bases, with 11 bases between the two germline ends. Per germline, CDR1 SGHRS and CDR2 YFSETQ. The CDR3 DNA is TGCGCCAGCAGCGCCCAGGTCTCCACAGATACGCAGTATTTT. It translates to CASSAQVSTDTQYF. Filled out from reference TRBV5-1 and TRBJ2-3, the complete variable domain reads KAGVTQTPRYLIKTRGQQVTLSCSPISGHRSVSWYQQTPGQGLQFLFEYFSETQRNKGNFPGRFSGRQFSNSRSEMNVSTLELGDSALYLCASSAQVSTDTQYFGPGTRLTVL.

A note on this clone: The sample has other DNA sequences that encode this CDR3 too. The J gene is TRBJ2-2, the V gene TRBV7-2, with 10 nucleotides matching TRBD2. The length of the CDR3 is 15 residues. Germline V gene lookup returns CDR1 SGHTA and CDR2 FQGNSA. V dropped 6 bases and J dropped 0; count of bases not matched to a gene: 1. CDR3 protein: CASRGLAANTGELFF. CDR3 nucleotides: TGTGCCAGCAGAGGACTAGCGGCGAACACCGGGGAGCTGTTTTTT.

The V and J genes are TRBV5-1 and TRBJ1-2; possible D gene TRBD1, 5 bases. The CDR3 extends over 12 amino acids. Trimming removed 3 bases at V and 4 bases at J, with 7 bases between. Germline CDR1 is SGHRS and CDR2 is YFSETQ. DNA of the CDR3: TGCGCCAGCAGCTCCGACAGCTATGGCTACACCTTC. It translates to CASSSDSYGYTF.

This chain uses TRBV28 with TRBJ1-3; a possible D gene is TRBD1 (5 bases). The CDR3 extends over 14 amino acids. V dropped 6 bases and J dropped 4 bases, with 13 bases sitting between them. CDR1 is MDHEN, CDR2 SYDVKM, per germline. The CDR3 region is CASRGEFGGNTIYF. The CDR3 nucleotides read TGTGCCAGCAGGGGGGAATTTGGGGGAAACACCATATATTTT.

The J gene is TRBJ2-3, the V gene TRBV10-3; 7 bases map to TRBD1. This CDR3 has 15 amino acids. Germline loops: CDR1 ENHRY, CDR2 SYGVKD. The V segment lost 7 bases and the J segment 0 bases; nucleotides outside the gene matches: 7. The CDR3 coding sequence is TGTGCCATCACACACCGGGACAGCAGCACAGATACGCAGTATTTT. It is translated as CAITHRDSSTDTQYF.

The chain couples TRBV27 to TRBJ2-6; the D is unclear. The length of the CDR3 is 15 residues. Germline lookup yields CDR1 MNHEY and CDR2 SMNVEV (reference sequence). V was cut by 6 bases and J by 7 bases, with 16 bases left in between. In nucleotides, the CDR3 is TGTGCCAGCAGCCCCGTACGGTCCGGAGCCAACGTCCTGACTTTC. Translated: CASSPVRSGANVLTF. Variable domain in full (rest from reference TRBV27 and TRBJ2-6): EAQVTQNPRYLITVTGKKLTVTCSQNMNHEYMSWYRQDPGLGLRQIYYSMNVEVTDKGDVPEGYKVSRKEKRNFPLILESPSPNQTSLYFCASSPVRSGANVLTFGAGSRLTVL.

J is TRBJ2-1 and V is TRBV5-1, with 11 bases matching TRBD2. Germline CDR1 and CDR2: SGHRS and YFSETQ. Trimming at V came to 0 bases and at J to 1 base, leaving 12 bases not matched to a gene. The CDR3 has 20 amino acids. The CDR3 is CASSLEPGTSGRKSYNEQFF. CDR3 DNA: TGCGCCAGCAGCTTGGAACCCGGGACTAGCGGCAGAAAGTCCTACAATGAGCAGTTCTTC.

V is TRBV6-1 and J is TRBJ1-5, with D uncertain. This CDR3 is 12 amino acids long. In germline, CDR1 is MNHNS, CDR2 SASEGT. The V end lost 7 bases, the J end lost 7 bases, and 11 bases lay between the germline ends. CDR3 DNA: TGTGCCAGCATGGGTTTGGGGCAGCCCCAGCATTTT. Its protein is CASMGLGQPQHF.

This CDR3 reads CASSFGASGANVLTF. CDR3 in DNA: TGTGCCAGCAGCTTTGGGGCCTCTGGGGCCAACGTCCTGACTTTC. V is TRBV11-2 and J is TRBJ2-6; D may be TRBD1 (5 bases). The CDR3 runs 15 residues. Per the germline V gene, CDR1 is SGHAT and CDR2 is FQNNGV. The V end lost 3 bases, the J end lost 0 bases, and 6 bases lay between the germline ends.

The chain joins TRBV5-1 to TRBJ1-2, with unresolved D. Germline CDR1 reads SGHRS; CDR2 reads YFSETQ. Trimming removed 4 bases at V and 5 bases at J, with 15 bases between. The CDR3 is 14 residues long. The CDR3 protein is CASSPEQPRYGYTF. For the CDR3, the DNA is TGCGCCAGCAGCCCAGAGCAGCCCAGGTATGGCTACACCTTC.

The J gene is TRBJ2-3, the V gene TRBV4-1; D gene unclear. V dropped 2 bases and J dropped 3 bases, with 6 bases sitting between them. This CDR3 is 13 amino acids long. Germline V gene data show CDR1 as MGHRA and CDR2 as YSYEKL. In nucleotides, the CDR3 is TGCGCCAGCAGCCAACCCTCAACAGATACGCAGTATTTT. Its protein is CASSQPSTDTQYF.